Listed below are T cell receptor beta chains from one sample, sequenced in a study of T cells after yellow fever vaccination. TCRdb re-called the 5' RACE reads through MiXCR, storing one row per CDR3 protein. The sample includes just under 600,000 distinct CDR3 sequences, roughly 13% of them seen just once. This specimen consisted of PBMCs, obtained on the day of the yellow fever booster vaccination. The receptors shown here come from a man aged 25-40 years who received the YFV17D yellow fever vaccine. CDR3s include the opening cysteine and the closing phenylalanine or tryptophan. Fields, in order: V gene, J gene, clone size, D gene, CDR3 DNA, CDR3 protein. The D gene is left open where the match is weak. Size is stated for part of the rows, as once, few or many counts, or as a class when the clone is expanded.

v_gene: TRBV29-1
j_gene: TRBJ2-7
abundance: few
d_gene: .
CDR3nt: TGCAGCGTTGGGGACTTAGCCTACGAGCAGTACTTC
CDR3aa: CSVGDLAYEQYF

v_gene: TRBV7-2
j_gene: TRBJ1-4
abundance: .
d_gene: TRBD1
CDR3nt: TGTGCCAGCAGCACAGGGGGGCCTGGAAAACTGTTTTTT
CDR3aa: CASSTGGPGKLFF

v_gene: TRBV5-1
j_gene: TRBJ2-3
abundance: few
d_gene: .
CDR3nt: TGCGCCAGCAGGTCGGCCACAGATACGCAGTATTTT
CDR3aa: CASRSATDTQYF

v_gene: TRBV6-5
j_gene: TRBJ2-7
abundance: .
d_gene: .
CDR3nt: TGTGCCAGCAGCCAAACCGGAGGAGAGCAGTACTTC
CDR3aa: CASSQTGGEQYF

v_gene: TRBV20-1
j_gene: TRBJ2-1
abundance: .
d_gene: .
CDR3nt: TGCAGTGCTAGAGTCCGGGGAGGCGGGTACAATGAGCAGTTCTTC
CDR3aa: CSARVRGGGYNEQFF

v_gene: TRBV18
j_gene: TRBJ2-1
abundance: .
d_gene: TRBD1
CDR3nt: TGTGCCAGCTCACCAACGGGACAGGTCGCGGTCGTGGGGTCCAATGAGCAGTTCTTC
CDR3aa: CASSPTGQVAVVGSNEQFF

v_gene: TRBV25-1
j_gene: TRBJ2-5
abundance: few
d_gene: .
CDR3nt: TGTGCCAGCAGTGAAAGCGCCTTTTTAGAGACCCAGTACTTC
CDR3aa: CASSESAFLETQYF

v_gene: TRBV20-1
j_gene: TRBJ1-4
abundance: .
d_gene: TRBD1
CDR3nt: TGCAGTGCAACCGGGACAGGTGAAAAACTGTTTTTT
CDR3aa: CSATGTGEKLFF

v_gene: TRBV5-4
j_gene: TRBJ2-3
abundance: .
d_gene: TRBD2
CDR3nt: TGTGCCAGCAGTCTCAGGACTAGCGCAGATACGCAGTATTTT
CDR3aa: CASSLRTSADTQYF

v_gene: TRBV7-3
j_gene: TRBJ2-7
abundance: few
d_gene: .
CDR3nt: TGTGCCAGCAGCTTAACGGGAAGGGCCGACGAGCAGTACTTC
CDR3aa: CASSLTGRADEQYF

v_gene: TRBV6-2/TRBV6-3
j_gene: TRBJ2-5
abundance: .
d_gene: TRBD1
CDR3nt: TGTGCCAGCACGGACAGGGGAGCCAGAGCCCAGTACTTC
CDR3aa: CASTDRGARAQYF

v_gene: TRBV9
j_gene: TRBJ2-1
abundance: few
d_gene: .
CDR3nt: TGTGCCAGCAGCGCCCACCTCGGGGACTACAATGAGCAGTTCTTC
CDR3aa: CASSAHLGDYNEQFF

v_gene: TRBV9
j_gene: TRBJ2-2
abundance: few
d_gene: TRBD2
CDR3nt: TGTGCCAGCAGCGAAGGGAGGGGTACCGGGGAGCTGTTTTTT
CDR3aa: CASSEGRGTGELFF

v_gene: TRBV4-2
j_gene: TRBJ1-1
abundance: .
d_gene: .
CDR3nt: TGTGCCAGCAGCCAAGAATATGGCGTAGAAGCTTTCTTT
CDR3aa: CASSQEYGVEAFF

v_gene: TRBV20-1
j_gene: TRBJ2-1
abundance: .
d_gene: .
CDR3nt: TGCAGTGCTAGAGGCGGACGTGAGCAGTTCTTC
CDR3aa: CSARGGREQFF

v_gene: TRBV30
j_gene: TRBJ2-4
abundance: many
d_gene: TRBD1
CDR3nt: TGTGCCTGGAACGGGGGACAGGGGGAAAACATTCAGTACTTC
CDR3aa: CAWNGGQGENIQYF

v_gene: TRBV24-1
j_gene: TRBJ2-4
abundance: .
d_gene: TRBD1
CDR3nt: TGTGCCACCACCGGGGACAGGGAAAGGGCCAAAAACATTCAGTACTTC
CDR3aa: CATTGDRERAKNIQYF

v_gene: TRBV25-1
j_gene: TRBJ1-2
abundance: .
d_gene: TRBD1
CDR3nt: TGTGCCATCCGGGACAGGATCTATGGCTACACCTTC
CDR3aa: CAIRDRIYGYTF

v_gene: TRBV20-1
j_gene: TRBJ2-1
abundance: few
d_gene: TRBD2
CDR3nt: TGCAGTGCTAGTCTAGCGGGAGGGGAGGTAGAGCAGTTCTTC
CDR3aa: CSASLAGGEVEQFF

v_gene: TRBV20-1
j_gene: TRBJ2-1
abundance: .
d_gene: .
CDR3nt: TGCAGACCCTCAGGGTGGGCTAACAATGAGCAGTTCTTC
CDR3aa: CRPSGWANNEQFF

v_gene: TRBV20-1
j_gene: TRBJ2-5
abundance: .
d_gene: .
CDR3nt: TGCAGTGCTACGAAAGTATTAGAGACCCAGTACTTC
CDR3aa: CSATKVLETQYF

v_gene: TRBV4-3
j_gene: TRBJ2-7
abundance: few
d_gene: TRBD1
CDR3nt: TGCGCCAGCAGCCAAGAACAGGGGTACTACGAGCAGTACTTC
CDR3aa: CASSQEQGYYEQYF

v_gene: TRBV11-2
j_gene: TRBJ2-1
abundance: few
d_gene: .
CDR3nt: TGTGCCAGCAGCTCCCCCCACCGAAATGAGCAGTTCTTC
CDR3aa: CASSSPHRNEQFF

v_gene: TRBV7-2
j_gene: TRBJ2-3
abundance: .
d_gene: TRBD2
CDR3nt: TGTGCCAGCAGCTTGTTGCTGCTAGCGGGAACAGATACGCAGTATTTT
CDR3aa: CASSLLLLAGTDTQYF

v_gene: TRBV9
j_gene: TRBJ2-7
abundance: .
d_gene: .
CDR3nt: TGTGCCAGCAGCGTAGCCCAGGGTGCCTACGAGCAGTACTTC
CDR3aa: CASSVAQGAYEQYF

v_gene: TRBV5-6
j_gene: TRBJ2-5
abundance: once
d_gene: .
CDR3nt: TGTGCCAGCAGCTTTCGGGGGTCAGAAGAGACCCAGTACTTC
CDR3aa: CASSFRGSEETQYF

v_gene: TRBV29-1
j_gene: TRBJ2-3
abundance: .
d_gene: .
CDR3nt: TGCAGCGTTGAGCAGCAGGGGGGTTATACGCAGTATTTT
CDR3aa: CSVEQQGGYTQYF

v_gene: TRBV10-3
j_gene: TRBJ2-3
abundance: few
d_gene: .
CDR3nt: TGTGCCATCAGAGAACCACAGACGGGGACAGATACGCAGTATTTT
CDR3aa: CAIREPQTGTDTQYF

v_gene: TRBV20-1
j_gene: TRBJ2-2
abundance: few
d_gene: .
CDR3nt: TGCAGTACGAATCGGGCCGCACCTGGGACCGGGGAGCTGTTTTTT
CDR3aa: CSTNRAAPGTGELFF